The source of this TCR beta chain is a study of T-cell memory formation after mild COVID-19. The overall study: TCR clusters were mostly donor specific.

This clonotype was seen repeatedly, ten times or more. Antigen unknown. MiXCR, run by TCRdb on the 5' RACE reads, gives a single entry per CDR3 protein. The sample contains approximately 4,900 distinct CDR3 sequences, under 45% of which appear only once. Notes on the study in general: Within pre-infection memory, some responding clones were found, suggesting cross-reactive memory joined. Clones that contracted from day 15 to 85 had balanced CD4/CD8; later expanders were CD4+ biased. Mainly in CM and EM were contracting CD4+ clones; CD8+ were in EMRA.

This receptor was taken from an adult who had mild COVID-19 (a few samples of this study predate the infection). Cell type and time point are not known. Specimen: PBMCs or a T cell subset sorted from them (not recorded which).

The DNA for the CDR3 is TGTGCCAGCAGCCCGAAGGCGTCTATATCAGATAAGAGACAGGGACCTAACTATGGCTACACCTTC. It translates to CASSPKASISDKRQGPNYGYTF. V usage is TRBV3-1 and J usage is TRBJ1-2, with 7 bases lining up with TRBD1. This CDR3 comprises 22 residues. CDR1 is LGHDT, CDR2 YNNKEL, per germline (reference sequence). Unmatched junction bases numbered 26, after V lost 4 bases and J lost 0 bases.